This TCR beta chain was sequenced for a study of CD8+ T cells in alopecia areata. Study-wide background: Recipient mice, roughly 7-10-week-old female C3H/HeJ animals, received skin from approximately 6-12-month-old C3H/HeJ graft donors with spontaneous alopecia.

To note about this clone: The listed genes are named as in mouse. The CDR3 is cut off 4 residues early in the read; its end comes from the germline J gene.

Scientists pooled cutaneous lymph node cells and sorted them on CD4, CD8alpha, NKG2D, NKG2ACE and other markers. The CDR3 loop spans 15 amino acids. Germline assignment: CDR1 NSHNY and CDR2 SYGAGN. Investigators isolated RNA and reverse transcribed it into cDNA to act as the sequencing template. Repertoires were generated with immunoSEQ multiplex PCR, while TCRdb's copy carries only in-frame clones and drops some. Captured here are about 270,000 clones, none seen once; the top ten comprise roughly 1.2%. The sample comprised CD4+ T cells sorted from a lymph node. The gene calls are TRBV13-1 and TRBJ2-1; 12 bases fit TRBD1. The receptor was derived from a C3H/HeJ mouse with alopecia areata. For the strain, the MHC haplotype given is H2-k. CDR3 DNA (partial): TGTGCCAGCAGTGATGACGGGACAGGGGGCGCT. Amino acid sequence: CASSDDGTGGA. The entire CDR3 sequence reads CASSDDGTGGAEQFF.